These T cell receptor beta chains were read from a single sample in a study of a mutant IDH1 vaccine in newly diagnosed glioma. Sequencing used immunoSEQ multiplex PCR; TCRdb keeps in-frame clones, though not all of them. The table shows roughly 72,000 clones, with more than 85% occurring only once. Antigens for these TCRs are unknown. Sequences were derived from PBMCs, sampled from a glioma patient whose treatment included an IDH1 peptide vaccine. The origin of the receptors is a woman aged 50 to 60 with glioma. The CDR3 runs from the conserved cysteine through the conserved F or W. The D gene is left open where the match is weak.

D gene	V gene	CDR3 protein
.	TRBV6-1	CASSVRAPDREQYF
TRBD1	TRBV9	CASSVGQGGTDTQYF
.	TRBV5-4	CASSPGRGLDYGNTF
.	TRBV21-1	CASSIRDTRGFYEQYF
.	TRBV19	CASSIEMAYRQPQHF
TRBD2	TRBV19	CASRVAGSSYEQYF
.	TRBV5-5	CASSLRLRSANTGELFF
.	TRBV6-1	CASSEVRRNTEAFF
.	TRBV4-1	CASSQDERTGNTIYF
.	TRBV21-1	CASAKKGRGNTEAFF
.	TRBV12-2	CASRSTGQGAANYGYTF
.	TRBV19	CASSIGGVAGQPQHF
TRBD2	TRBV28	CASSTPGLAGVSGEQFF